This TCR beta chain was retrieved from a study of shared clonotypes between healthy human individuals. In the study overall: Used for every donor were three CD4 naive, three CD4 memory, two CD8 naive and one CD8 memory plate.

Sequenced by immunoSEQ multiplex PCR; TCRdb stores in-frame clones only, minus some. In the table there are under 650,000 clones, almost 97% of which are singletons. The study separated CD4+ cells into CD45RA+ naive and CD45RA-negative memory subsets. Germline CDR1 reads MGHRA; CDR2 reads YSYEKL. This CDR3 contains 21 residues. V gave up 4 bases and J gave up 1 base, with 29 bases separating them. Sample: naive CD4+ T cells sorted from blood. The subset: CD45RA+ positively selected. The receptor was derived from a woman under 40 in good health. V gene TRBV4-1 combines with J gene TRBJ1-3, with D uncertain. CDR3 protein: CASSRRDDGSGIGISGNTIYF. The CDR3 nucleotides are TGCGCCAGCAGCCGAAGAGACGACGGATCGGGAATAGGTATTTCTGGAAACACCATATATTTT.